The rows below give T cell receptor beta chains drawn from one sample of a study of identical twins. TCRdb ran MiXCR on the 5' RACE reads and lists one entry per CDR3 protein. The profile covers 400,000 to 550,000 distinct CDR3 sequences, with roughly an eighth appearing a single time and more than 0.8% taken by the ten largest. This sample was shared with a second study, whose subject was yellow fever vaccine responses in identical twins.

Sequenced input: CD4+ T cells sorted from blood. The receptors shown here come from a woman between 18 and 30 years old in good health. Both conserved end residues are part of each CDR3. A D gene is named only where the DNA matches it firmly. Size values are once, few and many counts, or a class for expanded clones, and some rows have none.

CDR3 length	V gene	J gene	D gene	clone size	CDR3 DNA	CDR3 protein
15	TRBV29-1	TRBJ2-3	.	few	TGCAGCGTTGAAGGGGGCCAGGGGCGCACAGATACGCAGTATTTT	CSVEGGQGRTDTQYF
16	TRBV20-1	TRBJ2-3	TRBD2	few	TGCAGTGCTAGACCCCTGACTAGCGGGGGCACAGATACGCAGTATTTT	CSARPLTSGGTDTQYF
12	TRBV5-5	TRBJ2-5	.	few	TGTGCCAGCAGCTTGTGGTGGCAGACCCAGTACTTC	CASSLWWQTQYF
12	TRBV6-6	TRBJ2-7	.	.	TGTGCCAGCAGTTTCCAATTCTACGAGCAGTACTTC	CASSFQFYEQYF
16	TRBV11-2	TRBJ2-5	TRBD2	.	TGTGCCAGCAGCTTAACTAGCGGGGCTTACCAAGAGACCCAGTACTTC	CASSLTSGAYQETQYF
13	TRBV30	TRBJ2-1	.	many	TGTGCCTGGAGAAATAACAGGGCGAATGAGCAGTTCTTC	CAWRNNRANEQFF
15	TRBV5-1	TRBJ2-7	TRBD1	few	TGCGCCAGCAGCTTTGACAGGGCCGGTACCTACGAGCAGTACTTC	CASSFDRAGTYEQYF
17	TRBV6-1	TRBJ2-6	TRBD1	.	TGTGCCAGCAGGAGGACAGGGTCAAGCTCTGGGGCCAACGTCCTGACTTTC	CASRRTGSSSGANVLTF
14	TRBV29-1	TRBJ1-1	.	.	TGCAGCGTTGCTCCGGACGGAGTGAACACTGAAGCTTTCTTT	CSVAPDGVNTEAFF
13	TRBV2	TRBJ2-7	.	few	TGTGCCAGCAGACGCGACAGATCCTACGAGCAGTACTTC	CASRRDRSYEQYF
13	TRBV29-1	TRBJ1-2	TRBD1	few	TGCAGCGTTTCGTTAGGGGGCGCGCGGGGCTACACCTTC	CSVSLGGARGYTF
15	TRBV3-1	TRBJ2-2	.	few	TGTGCCAGCAGGAGAGGCGGAGTAAACACCGGGGAGCTGTTTTTT	CASRRGGVNTGELFF
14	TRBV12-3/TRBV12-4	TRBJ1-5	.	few	TGTGCCAGCAGTTGGGGGAATGACAATCAGCCCCAGCATTTT	CASSWGNDNQPQHF
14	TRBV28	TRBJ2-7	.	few	TGTGCCAGCAGTTCGTCCAGGGTAGCCTACGAGCAGTACTTC	CASSSSRVAYEQYF
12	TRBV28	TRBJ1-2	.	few	TGTGCCAGCAGTTTTTCTGGCTATGGCTACACCTTC	CASSFSGYGYTF
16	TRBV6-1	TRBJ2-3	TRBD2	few	TGTGCCAGCAGTGACGGCGGGGGGCCCTCCAGAGATACGCAGTATTTT	CASSDGGGPSRDTQYF
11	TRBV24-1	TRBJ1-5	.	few	TGTGCCACCAGTGAGGGTTTGGAACAGCATTTT	CATSEGLEQHF
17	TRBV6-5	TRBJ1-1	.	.	TGTGCCAGCAGTTACTCGGGACCTACAGGGTACCGAACCCAAGCTTTCTTT	CASSYSGPTGYRTQAFF
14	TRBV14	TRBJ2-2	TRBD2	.	TGTGCCAGCAGGCAGACTAGCTGGGGCGGGGAGCTGTTTTTT	CASRQTSWGGELFF
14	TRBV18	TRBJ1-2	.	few	TGTGCCAGCTCACCACCTGGCAGCGTATATGGCTACACCTTC	CASSPPGSVYGYTF
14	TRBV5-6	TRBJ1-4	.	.	TGTGCCAGCAGCTTGGCCGGGCAGGTTGAAAAACTGTTTTTT	CASSLAGQVEKLFF
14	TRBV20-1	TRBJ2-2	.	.	TGCAGTGCCGAGGGGGTAGTGGGCACCGGGGAGCTGTTTTTT	CSAEGVVGTGELFF
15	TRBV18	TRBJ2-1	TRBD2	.	TGTGCCAGCTCGACCGGACTAGCGGATTACAATGAGCAGTTCTTC	CASSTGLADYNEQFF
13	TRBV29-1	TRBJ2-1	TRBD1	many	TGCAGCGTACGGAACGACAGGGTCAATGAGCAGTTCTTC	CSVRNDRVNEQFF
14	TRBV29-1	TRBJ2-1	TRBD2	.	TGCAGCGTTGCTGGACTAGCGGGTTACAATGAGCAGTTCTTC	CSVAGLAGYNEQFF
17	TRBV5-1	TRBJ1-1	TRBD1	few	TGCGCCAGCAGCTCCTCGGGACAGACCTTTATGAACACTGAAGCTTTCTTT	CASSSSGQTFMNTEAFF
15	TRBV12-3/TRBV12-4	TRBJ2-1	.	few	TGTGCCAGCAGTCCGGGACGGCAGAGCTACAATGAGCAGTTCTTC	CASSPGRQSYNEQFF
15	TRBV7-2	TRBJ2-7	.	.	TGTGCCAGCAGCTTAGTTGTGACAGCGGCCTACGAGCAGTACTTC	CASSLVVTAAYEQYF
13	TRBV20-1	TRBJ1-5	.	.	TGCAGTGCTAGCGATACAGGGAATCAGCCCCAGCATTTT	CSASDTGNQPQHF
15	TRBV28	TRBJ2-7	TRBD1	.	TGTGCCAGCAGCCCCCGGGACAGGGGGTCAGGCGAGCAGTACTTC	CASSPRDRGSGEQYF
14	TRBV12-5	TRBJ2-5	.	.	TGTGCTAGTGGTTCCGGGACGGTGGGAGAGACCCAGTACTTC	CASGSGTVGETQYF
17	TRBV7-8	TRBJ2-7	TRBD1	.	TGTGCCAGCAGCTTTAATGTTGACAGGGCGAGCTCCTACGAGCAGTACTTC	CASSFNVDRASSYEQYF
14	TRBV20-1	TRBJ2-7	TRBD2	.	TGCAGTGCTAGGGCTAGCGGGAGGCTCTTCGAGCAGTACTTC	CSARASGRLFEQYF
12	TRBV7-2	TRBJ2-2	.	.	TGTGCCAGCAGCTTGTCTCTTTCTCAGCTGTTTTTT	CASSLSLSQLFF
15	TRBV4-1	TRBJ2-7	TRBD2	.	TGCGCCAGCAGCCAAAGGACTAGCGGGAGCTACGAGCAGTACTTC	CASSQRTSGSYEQYF
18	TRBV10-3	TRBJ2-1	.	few	TGTGCCATCAGTGAGAGGAGGACGGGCCAAAGCTCCTACAATGAGCAGTTCTTC	CAISERRTGQSSYNEQFF
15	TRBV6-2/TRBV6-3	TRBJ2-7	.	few	TGTGCCAGCAGTCGGTTACTGGGGGAGCAGGAGGAGCAGTACTTC	CASSRLLGEQEEQYF
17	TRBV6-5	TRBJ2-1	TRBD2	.	TGTGCCAGCAGTTTACGCCCAGCGGGAGGGCCTTACAATGAGCAGTTCTTC	CASSLRPAGGPYNEQFF
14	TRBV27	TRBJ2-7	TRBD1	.	TGTGCCAGCAGGAGGGACAGCTACTCCTACGAGCAGTACTTC	CASRRDSYSYEQYF
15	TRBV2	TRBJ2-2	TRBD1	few	TGTGCCAGCAGGCCCGGGACAGGGGCGGTCGGGGAGCTGTTTTTT	CASRPGTGAVGELFF
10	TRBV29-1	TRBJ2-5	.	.	TGCAGCGTTGGTAGGGAGACCCAGTACTTC	CSVGRETQYF
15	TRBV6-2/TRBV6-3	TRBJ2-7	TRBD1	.	TGTGCCAGCAGCCTCCCCCCAGGGGGTTACCGCGAGCAGTACTTC	CASSLPPGGYREQYF
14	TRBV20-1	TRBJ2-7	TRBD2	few	TGCAGTGCTATTTTACTAGCGGGAGACCGCGAGCAGTACTTC	CSAILLAGDREQYF
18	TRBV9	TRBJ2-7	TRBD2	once	TGTGCCAGCAGCGTAGAAGCCCTAGCGGACCTTGAGGCCTACGAGCAGTACTTC	CASSVEALADLEAYEQYF
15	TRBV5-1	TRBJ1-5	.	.	TGCGCCAGCAGCCCAGGGAGATATGGCAATCAGCCCCAGCATTTT	CASSPGRYGNQPQHF
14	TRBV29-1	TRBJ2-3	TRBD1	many	TGCAGCGTTTTTTCGCAGGGGGTGAGAGATACGCAGTATTTT	CSVFSQGVRDTQYF
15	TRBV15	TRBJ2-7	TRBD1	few	TGTGCCACCAGCATGGTGAGGCAGGGGGCCAACGAGCAGTACTTC	CATSMVRQGANEQYF
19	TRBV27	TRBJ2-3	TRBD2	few	TGTGCCAGCAGTCGTTATGGGACTAGCGGGAGGCGCGACACAGATACGCAGTATTTT	CASSRYGTSGRRDTDTQYF
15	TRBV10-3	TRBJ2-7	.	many	TGTGCCATCAGTGAGTCGGGCAGGAGCTCCTACGAGCAGTACTTC	CAISESGRSSYEQYF
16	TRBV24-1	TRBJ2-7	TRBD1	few	TGTGCCACCGGACAGGGGGCTCCGATATGGCACTACGAGCAGTACTTC	CATGQGAPIWHYEQYF
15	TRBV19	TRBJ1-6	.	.	TGTGCCAGTAGTAGGAAGTCAGGGGATAATTCACCCCTCCACTTT	CASSRKSGDNSPLHF
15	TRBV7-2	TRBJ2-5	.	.	TGTGCCAGCAGCTTAGATCGGGGGAGACAAGAGACCCAGTACTTC	CASSLDRGRQETQYF
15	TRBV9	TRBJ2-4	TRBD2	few	TGTGCCAGCAGCGTAGGGGTTAGCGGGAGTAGGGTTCAGTACTTC	CASSVGVSGSRVQYF
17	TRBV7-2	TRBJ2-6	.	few	TGTGCCAGCAGCTTAGCGGCGACGGATTCTGGGGCCAACGTCCTGACTTTC	CASSLAATDSGANVLTF
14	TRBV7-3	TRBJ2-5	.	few	TGTGCCAGCAGCAACGGTCGGCAGGGGGAGACCCAGTACTTC	CASSNGRQGETQYF
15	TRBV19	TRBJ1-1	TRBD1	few	TGTGCCAGTAGTCGGATCCGGGACAGGAACACTGAAGCTTTCTTT	CASSRIRDRNTEAFF
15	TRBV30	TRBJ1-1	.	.	TGTGCCTGGAGTGGCCCTGGACCGATGAACACTGAAGCTTTCTTT	CAWSGPGPMNTEAFF